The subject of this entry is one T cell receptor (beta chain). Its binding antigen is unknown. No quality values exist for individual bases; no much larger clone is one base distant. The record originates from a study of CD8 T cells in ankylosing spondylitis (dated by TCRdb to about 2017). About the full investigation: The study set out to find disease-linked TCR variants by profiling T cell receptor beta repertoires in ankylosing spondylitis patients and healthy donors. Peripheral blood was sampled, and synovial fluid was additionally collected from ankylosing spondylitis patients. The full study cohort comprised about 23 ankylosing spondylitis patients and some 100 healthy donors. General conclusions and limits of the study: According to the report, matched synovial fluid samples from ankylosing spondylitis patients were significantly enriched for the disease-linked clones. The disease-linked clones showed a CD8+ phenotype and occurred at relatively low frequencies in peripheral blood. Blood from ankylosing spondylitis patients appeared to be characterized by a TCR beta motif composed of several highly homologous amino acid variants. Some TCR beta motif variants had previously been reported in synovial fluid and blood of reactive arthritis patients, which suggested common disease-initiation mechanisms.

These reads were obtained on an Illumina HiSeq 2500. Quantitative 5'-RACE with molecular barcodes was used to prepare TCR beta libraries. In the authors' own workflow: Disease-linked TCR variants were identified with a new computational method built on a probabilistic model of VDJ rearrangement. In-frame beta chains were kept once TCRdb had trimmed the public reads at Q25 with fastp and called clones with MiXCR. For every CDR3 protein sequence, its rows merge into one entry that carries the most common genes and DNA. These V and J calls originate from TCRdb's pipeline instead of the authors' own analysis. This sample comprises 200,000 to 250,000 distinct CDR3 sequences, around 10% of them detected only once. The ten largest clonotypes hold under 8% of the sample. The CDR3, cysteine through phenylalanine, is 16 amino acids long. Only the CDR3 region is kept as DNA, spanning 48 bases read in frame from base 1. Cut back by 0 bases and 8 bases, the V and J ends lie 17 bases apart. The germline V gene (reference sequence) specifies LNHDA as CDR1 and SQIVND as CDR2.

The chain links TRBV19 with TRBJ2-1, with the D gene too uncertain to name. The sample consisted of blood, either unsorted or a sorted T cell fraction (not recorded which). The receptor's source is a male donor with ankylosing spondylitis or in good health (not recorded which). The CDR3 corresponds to CASSIDPRTRWHEQFF. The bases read TGTGCCAGTAGTATAGATCCTCGTACCAGGTGGCATGAGCAGTTCTTC.